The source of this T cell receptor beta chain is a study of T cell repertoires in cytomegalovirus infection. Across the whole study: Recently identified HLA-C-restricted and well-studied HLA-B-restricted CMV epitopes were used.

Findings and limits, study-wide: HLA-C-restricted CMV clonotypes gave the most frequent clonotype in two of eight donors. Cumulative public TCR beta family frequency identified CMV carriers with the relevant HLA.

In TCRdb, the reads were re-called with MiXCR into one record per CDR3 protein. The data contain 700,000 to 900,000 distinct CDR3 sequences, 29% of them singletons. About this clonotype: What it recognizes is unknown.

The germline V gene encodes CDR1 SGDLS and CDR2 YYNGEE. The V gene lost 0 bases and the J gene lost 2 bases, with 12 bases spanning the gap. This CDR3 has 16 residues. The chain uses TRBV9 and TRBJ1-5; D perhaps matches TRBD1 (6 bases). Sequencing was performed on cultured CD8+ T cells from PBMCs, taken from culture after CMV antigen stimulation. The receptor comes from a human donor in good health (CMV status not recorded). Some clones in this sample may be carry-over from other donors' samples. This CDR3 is CASSVGGGIGNQPQHF. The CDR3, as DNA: TGTGCCAGCAGCGTAGGAGGGGGAATTGGCAATCAGCCCCAGCATTTT.